Each of the 24 T cell receptor beta chains below was sequenced from the same sample in a study of human T cells and chemical hapten exposure. TCRdb reprocessed the RACE reads with MiXCR, giving one entry per CDR3 protein. The sample has some 400,000 distinct CDR3 sequences, roughly 5% seen once. This sample's time point: patch test 1, 2 weeks after DPC sensitization. Documented treatment: therapeutic diphenylcyclopropenone sensitization with weekly scalp DPC. Sequenced here: whole blood, sampled in connection with sensitization to the hapten diphenylcyclopropenone (DPC). The receptors here all came from a woman aged 45 to 65 with alopecia areata. Some clones in this sample may be carry-over from other donors' samples.

The DNA of the CDR3 is TGTGCCAGCAGTCCGACAGATTCGGGAGTACATGAGCAGTTCTTC. Its protein product is CASSPTDSGVHEQFF. The rearrangement links TRBV5-4 to TRBJ2-1; D perhaps matches TRBD2 (6 bases). Germline loops: CDR1 SGHNT, CDR2 YYREEE (reference sequence). V dropped 5 bases and J dropped 8 bases, with 20 bases sitting between them. The CDR3 contains 15 residues.

This clonotype was seen many times. V usage is TRBV24-1 and J usage is TRBJ2-2; tentative D call: TRBD1 (5 bases). Germline-derived CDR1 and CDR2 are KGHDR and SFDVKD. The CDR3 is made up of 18 amino acids. V was pared by 0 bases and J by 4 bases, with 17 bases between. CDR3 in amino acids: CATSDLVGSREATGELFF. DNA of the CDR3: TGTGCCACCAGTGATTTGGTCGGAAGCAGGGAAGCCACCGGGGAGCTGTTTTTT.

This clonotype has ten or more counts. The V and J genes are TRBV25-1 and TRBJ2-5, with D possibly TRBD2 on 5 matching bases. This CDR3 is built from 13 residues. The V end lost 5 bases, the J end lost 4 bases, and 11 bases lay between the germline ends. Looked up from germline, CDR1 is MGHDK and CDR2 is SYGVNS. CDR3 DNA sequence: TGTGCCAGCAGTCCAGGCGGGCGAGAGACCCAGTACTTC. Its protein is CASSPGGRETQYF. Complete variable domain (other parts from reference TRBV25-1 and TRBJ2-5): EADIYQTPRYLVIGTGKKITLECSQTMGHDKMYWYQQDPGMELHLIHYSYGVNSTEKGDLSSESTVSRIRTEHFPLTLESARPSHTSQYLCASSPGGRETQYFGPGTRLLVL.

This clonotype was observed a handful of times. V usage is TRBV15 and J usage is TRBJ2-3; 10 bases map to TRBD2. The CDR3 totals 17 residues. Per germline, CDR1 LNHNV and CDR2 YYDKDF (reference sequence). J was trimmed by 5 bases and V by 0 bases; bases with no gene match: 8. This chain's CDR3 is CATSRDLSGRGVDTQYF. Written as DNA, the CDR3 is TGTGCCACCAGCAGAGATCTGAGCGGGAGGGGGGTAGATACGCAGTATTTT.

In its sample, this clonotype was seen many times. This rearrangement joins TRBV20-1 to TRBJ2-4; 13 nucleotides match TRBD2. CDR3 length equals 19 residues. V dropped 3 bases and J dropped 1; count of bases not matched to a gene: 12. Germline V gene lookup returns CDR1 DFQATT and CDR2 SNEGSKA (reference sequence). This CDR3 is CSASQHGLAGEKAKNIQYF. The CDR3 coding sequence is TGCAGTGCTAGCCAACACGGACTAGCGGGAGAAAAGGCCAAAAACATTCAGTACTTC.

This clonotype was detected ten times or more. The chain is built from TRBV2 and TRBJ1-2; D gene ambiguous. Trimming removed 6 bases from V and 4 bases from J, with 6 bases in between. The CDR3 is 11 amino acids. The germline V gene has CDR1 SNHLY and CDR2 FYNNEI. The CDR3 bases are TGTGCCAGCAGCCAAGGCTATGGCTACACCTTC. Translation: CASSQGYGYTF.

This clonotype came up many times. This chain connects TRBV7-2 to TRBJ2-5, with D maybe TRBD2 (6 bases). The V end was cut by 8 bases, the J end by 2 bases, with 15 bases between. This CDR3 comprises 14 residues. The germline V gene encodes CDR1 SGHTA and CDR2 FQGNSA. The CDR3 DNA reads TGTGCCAGCGCGGGATCCGGAATGCAAGAGACCCAGTACTTC. Translating it yields CASAGSGMQETQYF.

This clonotype was observed many times. The chain joins TRBV15 to TRBJ1-3; no definite D call. Germline loops: CDR1 LNHNV, CDR2 YYDKDF (reference sequence). The V gene lost 8 bases and the J gene lost 3 bases, with 8 bases spanning the gap. This CDR3 is built from 12 residues. The CDR3 loop is CATSHDGNTIYF. Here the CDR3 DNA reads TGTGCCACCTCCCATGATGGAAACACCATATATTTT.

This clonotype has ten or more counts. CDR3 amino acids: CATQGGFSGEQYF. The CDR3 region has the DNA TGTGCCACCCAGGGGGGATTCTCGGGTGAGCAGTACTTC. V usage is TRBV6-2 or TRBV6-3 and J usage is TRBJ2-7; D perhaps matches TRBD1 (7 bases). The germline CDR1 and CDR2 sequences are MNHEY and SVGEGT. Between the trimmed V and J ends, which lost 10 bases and 7 bases, there was a span of 20 bases. There are 13 residues in the CDR3.

This clonotype was seen a handful of times. V and J are TRBV29-1 and TRBJ2-7; no reliable D call. Trimming took off 2 bases at V and 2 bases at J, with 10 bases between the two ends. The germline CDR1 and CDR2 sequences are SQVTM and ANQGSEA. This CDR3 is built from 13 residues. CDR3 sequence reads: CSVERDGPYEQYF. The CDR3, as DNA: TGCAGCGTTGAAAGAGACGGGCCCTACGAGCAGTACTTC.

This clonotype was found a few times. The rearrangement joins TRBV5-4 to TRBJ1-2; TRBD1 might be the D (5 bases). CDR1 SGHNT and CDR2 YYREEE come from the germline V gene (reference sequence). The CDR3 covers 11 residues. Deletions cut 0 bases from V and 13 bases from J, with 10 bases between. In DNA, the CDR3 is TGTGCCAGCAGCTTGGAGGGGTTGCCCACCTTC. It yields the protein CASSLEGLPTF.

This clonotype was observed many times. V usage is TRBV20-1 and J usage is TRBJ2-3; D is possibly TRBD2 (5 bases). The CDR3 has 16 amino acids. In germline, CDR1 is DFQATT, CDR2 SNEGSKA (reference sequence). V lost 6 bases, J lost 3 bases, and 22 bases lay in between. CDR3 loop: CSAGGSGDAATDTQYF. The CDR3 nucleotides are TGCAGTGCCGGAGGATCTGGCGACGCGGCGACAGATACGCAGTATTTT.

This clonotype was counted a few times. The chain recombines TRBV27 with TRBJ2-5, with 11 bases lining up with TRBD2. The CDR3 runs 17 residues. The ends lost 6 bases at V and 5 bases at J; junction bases unmatched: 14. The V gene's germline CDR1 is MNHEY and CDR2 SMNVEV (reference sequence). CDR3 sequence reads: CASSSTSGRWGLETQYF. The DNA of the CDR3 is TGTGCCAGCAGCTCCACTAGCGGGAGATGGGGGTTGGAGACCCAGTACTTC.

In its sample, this clonotype was seen a few times. The V and J genes are TRBV3-1 and TRBJ2-1; no clear D gene. Germline V gene data show CDR1 as LGHDT and CDR2 as YNNKEL (reference sequence). The CDR3 runs 20 residues. With 0 bases removed from V and 0 bases from J, the gap between germline ends came to 21 bases. DNA of the CDR3: TGTGCCAGCAGCCAAGATAACTCTGGACCATACGAGCGCTCCTACAATGAGCAGTTCTTC. Its translation: CASSQDNSGPYERSYNEQFF.

This clonotype has just a few counts. The V call is TRBV3-1, the J call TRBJ1-2; D uncertain. Deletions cut 1 base from V and 8 bases from J, with 11 bases between. Germline CDR1 is LGHDT and CDR2 is YNNKEL (reference sequence). The CDR3 extends over 13 amino acids. The CDR3 DNA is TGTGCCAGCAGCCAAGTACGATCGGCCGGCTACACCTTC. It specifies CASSQVRSAGYTF.

This clonotype has at least ten counts. The chain uses TRBV6-5 and TRBJ1-2; D remains ambiguous. CDR1 is MNHEY and CDR2 is SVGAGI in the germline V gene. V lost 4 bases, J lost 7 bases, and 25 bases lay in between. The CDR3 consists of 17 residues. The CDR3 sequence: CASSSLRVEGRKVGYTF. CDR3 nucleotides: TGTGCCAGCAGTTCCCTAAGGGTAGAGGGCCGGAAGGTTGGCTACACCTTC.

This chain connects TRBV9 to TRBJ2-2; D not certain. Germline CDR1 SGDLS, CDR2 YYNGEE. This CDR3 contains 18 residues. The V gene lost 0 bases and the J gene lost 4 bases, with 19 bases spanning the gap. The CDR3 reads CASSVDPPTITSTGELFF. CDR3 bases: TGTGCCAGCAGCGTAGATCCCCCTACTATAACGAGCACCGGGGAGCTGTTTTTT.

At least ten counts were recorded for this clonotype. The V and J genes are TRBV18 and TRBJ2-5; no definite D call. CDR1 KGHSH and CDR2 LQKENI come from the germline V gene. Trimming left V 2 bases short and J 4 bases short, with 14 bases between. This CDR3 region has 15 residues. CDR3 coding DNA: TGTGCCAGCTCACCATCGATCTCCCGCGGAGAGACCCAGTACTTC. Its protein is CASSPSISRGETQYF.

This clonotype was found a few times. The chain recombines TRBV20-1 with TRBJ1-5, with a weak D call TRBD1 (6 bases). The CDR3 contains 15 residues. Trimming took off 0 bases at V and 4 bases at J, with 13 bases between the two ends. Germline CDR1 and CDR2: DFQATT and SNEGSKA (reference sequence). The CDR3 protein is CSARESGGSNQPQHF. DNA of the CDR3: TGCAGTGCTAGAGAGTCCGGGGGCTCGAATCAGCCCCAGCATTTT.

The table lists this clonotype with a few counts. The V call is TRBV6-4, the J call TRBJ1-5; unclear D gene. Trimming took 6 bases from V and 0 from J, leaving 18 bases between them. The germline V gene has CDR1 MRHNA and CDR2 SNTAGT. The CDR3 spans 17 residues. The CDR3 nucleotides read TGTGCCAGCAGGGCCCGGACGGCGACTTATAGCAATCAGCCCCAGCATTTT. Translating gives CASRARTATYSNQPQHF.

This clonotype has more than one count but fewer than ten. The chain recombines TRBV12-5 with TRBJ2-3, with D possibly being TRBD2 (6 bases). The V end lost 0 bases, the J end lost 6 bases, and 16 bases lay between the germline ends. Germline assignment: CDR1 LGHNT and CDR2 FRNRAP. CDR3 length equals 16 residues. The CDR3 is CASGLVGERVSDTQYF. CDR3 nucleotides: TGTGCTAGTGGTTTGGTGGGGGAGCGGGTCTCCGATACGCAGTATTTT. Together with reference TRBV12-5 and TRBJ2-3, the CDR3 gives the full variable domain: DARVTQTPRHKVTEMGQEVTMRCQPILGHNTVFWYRQTMMQGLELLAYFRNRAPLDDSGMPKDRFSAEMPDATLATLKIQPSEPRDSAVYFCASGLVGERVSDTQYFGPGTRLTVL.

This clonotype was counted at least ten times. The V and J genes are TRBV5-1 and TRBJ2-5; D unresolved. Germline V lookup: CDR1 SGHRS, CDR2 YFSETQ. The V and J ends lost 7 bases and 0 bases respectively, with 4 bases between them. CDR3 length: 11 residues. The DNA for the CDR3 is TGCGCCAGCGGCGACCAAGAGACCCAGTACTTC. As protein: CASGDQETQYF.

At least ten counts were recorded for this clonotype. The V call is TRBV6-5, the J call TRBJ1-1, with a weak D call TRBD1 (5 bases). Trimming shortened V by 5 bases and J by 6 bases, and 13 bases separated the two germline ends. Germline CDR1 reads MNHEY; CDR2 reads SVGAGI. The CDR3 covers 13 residues. CDR3 sequence reads: CASSEGPRSEAFF. For the CDR3, the DNA is TGTGCCAGCAGTGAGGGGCCCAGGTCTGAAGCTTTCTTT.

V and J are TRBV18 and TRBJ2-1; a possible D gene is TRBD2 (6 bases). With 1 base removed from V and 8 bases from J, the gap between germline ends came to 12 bases. Per the germline V gene, CDR1 is KGHSH and CDR2 is LQKENI. This CDR3 is 14 amino acids long. CDR3 protein: CASSPLGGGDEQFF. The DNA for the CDR3 is TGTGCCAGCTCACCACTGGGGGGAGGCGATGAGCAGTTCTTC.